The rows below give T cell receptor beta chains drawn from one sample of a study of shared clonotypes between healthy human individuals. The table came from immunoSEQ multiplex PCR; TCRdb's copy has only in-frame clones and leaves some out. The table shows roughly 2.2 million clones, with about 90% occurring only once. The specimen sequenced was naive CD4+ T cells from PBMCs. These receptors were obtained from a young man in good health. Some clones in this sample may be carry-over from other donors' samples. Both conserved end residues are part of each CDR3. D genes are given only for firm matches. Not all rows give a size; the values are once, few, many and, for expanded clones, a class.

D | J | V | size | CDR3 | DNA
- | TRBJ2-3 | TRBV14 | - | CASSQEVERGGTDTQYF | TGTGCCAGCAGCCAAGAGGTCGAGAGGGGGGGCACAGATACGCAGTATTTT
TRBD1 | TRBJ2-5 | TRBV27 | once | CASSLRTGGEETQYF | TGTGCCAGCAGCCTCAGGACAGGGGGCGAGGAGACCCAGTACTTC
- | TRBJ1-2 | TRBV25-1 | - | CASSELGRAGYGYTF | TGTGCCAGCAGTGAATTGGGCAGGGCGGGCTATGGCTACACCTTC
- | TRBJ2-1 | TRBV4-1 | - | CASSRLGRSSYNEQFF | TGCGCCAGCAGCCGACTTGGAAGGAGCTCCTACAATGAGCAGTTCTTC
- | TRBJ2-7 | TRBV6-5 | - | CASGRVGNEQYF | TGTGCCAGCGGGCGGGTAGGGAACGAGCAGTACTTC
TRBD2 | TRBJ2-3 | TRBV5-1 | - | CASNLLAGGADTQYF | TGCGCCAGCAACCTCCTAGCGGGAGGGGCAGATACGCAGTATTTT
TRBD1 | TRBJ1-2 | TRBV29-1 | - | CSAEQGEGRGYTF | TGCAGCGCCGAGCAGGGGGAGGGAAGAGGCTACACCTTC
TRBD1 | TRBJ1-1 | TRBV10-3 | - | CAIRGLQGRGNTEAFF | TGTGCCATCAGAGGCCTACAGGGGCGGGGGAACACTGAAGCTTTCTTT
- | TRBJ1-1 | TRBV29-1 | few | CSVEAGTNTEAFF | TGCAGCGTTGAGGCGGGAACGAACACTGAAGCTTTCTTT
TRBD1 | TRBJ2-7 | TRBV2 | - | CASSETGGIGYEQYF | TGTGCCAGCAGTGAGACAGGGGGGATAGGCTACGAGCAGTACTTC
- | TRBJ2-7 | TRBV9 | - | CASSPLGLRDYEQYF | TGTGCCAGCAGCCCGCTCGGACTGCGAGACTACGAGCAGTACTTC
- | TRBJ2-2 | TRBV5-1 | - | CASSLIGNTGELFF | TGCGCCAGCAGCTTAATAGGTAACACCGGGGAGCTGTTTTTT
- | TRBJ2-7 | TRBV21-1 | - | CASSKGGLYEQYF | TGTGCCAGCAGCAAGGGGGGCCTCTACGAGCAGTACTTC
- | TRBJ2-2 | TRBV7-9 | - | CAGAGAPYTGELFF | TGTGCCGGGGCAGGGGCGCCGTACACCGGGGAGCTGTTTTTT
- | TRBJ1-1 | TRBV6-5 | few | CASSQRPTEAFF | TGTGCCAGCAGCCAGCGGCCCACTGAAGCTTTCTTT
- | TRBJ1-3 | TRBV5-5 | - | CASSFHWEFSGNTIYF | TGTGCCAGCAGCTTTCATTGGGAATTCTCTGGAAACACCATATATTTT
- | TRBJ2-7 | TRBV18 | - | CASSPPGLPYEQYF | TGTGCCAGCTCACCACCGGGCCTCCCCTACGAGCAGTACTTC
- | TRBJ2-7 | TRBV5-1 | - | CASSLPGEGPREQYF | TGCGCCAGCAGTCTCCCAGGGGAGGGCCCTCGCGAGCAGTACTTC
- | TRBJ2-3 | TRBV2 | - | CASKWDSSTDTQYF | TGTGCCAGCAAGTGGGACTCGAGCACAGATACGCAGTATTTT
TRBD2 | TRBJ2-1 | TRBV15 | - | CATSRSGGYENEQFF | TGTGCCACCAGCAGATCGGGAGGGTATGAAAATGAGCAGTTCTTC
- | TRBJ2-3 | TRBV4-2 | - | CATSSDTQYF | TGTGCCACCTCTTCAGATACGCAGTATTTT
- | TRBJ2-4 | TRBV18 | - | CASSPGMQNIQYF | TGTGCCAGCTCACCAGGAATGCAAAACATTCAGTACTTC
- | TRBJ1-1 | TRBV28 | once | CASSHGGSANTEAFF | TGTGCCAGCAGTCACGGTGGGTCCGCGAACACTGAAGCTTTCTTT
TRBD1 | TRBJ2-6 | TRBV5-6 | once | CASSTPTGAFGANVLTF | TGTGCCAGCAGCACGCCGACAGGGGCGTTTGGGGCCAACGTCCTGACTTTC
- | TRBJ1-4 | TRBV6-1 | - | CASSETSATLGEKLFF | TGTGCCAGCAGTGAAACCTCAGCCACACTAGGGGAAAAACTGTTTTTT
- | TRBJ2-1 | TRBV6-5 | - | CASGNRRSNEQFF | TGTGCCAGCGGTAACAGGAGGTCCAATGAGCAGTTCTTC
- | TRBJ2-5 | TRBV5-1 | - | CASSLGGPLQETQYF | TGCGCCAGCAGCTTGGGGGGACCCCTACAAGAGACCCAGTACTTC
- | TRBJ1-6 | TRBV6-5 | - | CASGTTYNSPLHF | TGTGCCAGTGGGACTACTTATAATTCACCCCTCCACTTT
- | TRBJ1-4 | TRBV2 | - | CASTRTAPVGKLFF | TGTGCCAGCACCCGGACAGCTCCGGTCGGAAAACTGTTTTTT
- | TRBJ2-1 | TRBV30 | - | CAWSAGPYNEQFF | TGTGCCTGGAGTGCGGGACCTTACAATGAGCAGTTCTTC